The entry below gives a single TCR beta chain sequence along with its context. What it recognizes is unknown. The data are from a study of metastatic and nonmetastatic thyroid tumors. Study-level points and caveats: Benign nodules were reported to have significantly lower TCR beta diversity than malignant thyroid tumors, in blood and tumor.

Not a single patient had been given any form of treatment at any point before undergoing thyroid surgery. V was clipped by 1 base and J by 2 bases, with 15 bases between them. Germline assignment: CDR1 DFQATT and CDR2 SNEGSKA (reference sequence). The CDR3 extends over 15 amino acids. TCRdb used MiXCR to call clones anew from the PCR reads. This table holds about 38,000 clones, around 47% found once. The chain recombines TRBV20-1 with TRBJ2-7; D gene ambiguous. The clonotype was recovered from a male donor with papillary thyroid cancer or a benign thyroid nodule (not recorded which). Some clones in this sample may be carry-over from other donors' samples. The sequencing sample was made of tumor tissue. DNA of the CDR3: TGCAGTGCTAGAGTGGGCCTGAGCCAGACCTACGAGCAGTACTTC. Residues: CSARVGLSQTYEQYF.